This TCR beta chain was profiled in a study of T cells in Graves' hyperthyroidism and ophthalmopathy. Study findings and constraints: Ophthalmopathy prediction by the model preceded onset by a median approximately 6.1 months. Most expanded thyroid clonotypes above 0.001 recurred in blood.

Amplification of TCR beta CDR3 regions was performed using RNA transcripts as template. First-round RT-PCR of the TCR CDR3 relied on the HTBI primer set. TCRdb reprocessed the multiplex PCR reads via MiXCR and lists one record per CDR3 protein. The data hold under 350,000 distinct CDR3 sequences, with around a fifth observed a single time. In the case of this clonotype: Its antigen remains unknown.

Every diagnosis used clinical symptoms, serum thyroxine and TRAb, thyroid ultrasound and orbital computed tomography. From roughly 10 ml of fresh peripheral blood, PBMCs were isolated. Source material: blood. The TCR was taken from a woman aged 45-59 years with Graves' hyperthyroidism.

The CDR3 DNA follows: TGTGCCAGCAGTTGGGGACTCTCCAGGGGCCGAAGCACAGATACGCAGTATTTT. Its protein is CASSWGLSRGRSTDTQYF. The V gene is TRBV28, the J gene TRBJ2-3; D may correspond to TRBD1 or TRBD2 (6 bases each). The CDR3 is 18 residues long. Per germline, CDR1 MDHEN and CDR2 SYDVKM. V lost 4 bases, J lost 0 bases, and 20 bases lay in between.